Presented here are 27 T cell receptor beta chains from one specimen sequenced in a study of T-cell memory formation after mild COVID-19. TCRdb fed the 5' RACE reads into MiXCR, producing one record per CDR3 protein. The sample has under 700,000 distinct CDR3 sequences; over 20% are singletons. Sequenced material: PBMCs or a T cell subset sorted from them (not recorded which). These receptors were obtained from an adult woman who had mild COVID-19 (a few samples of this study predate the infection). Cell type and time point are not known.

In its sample, this clonotype was seen a few times. The chain recombines TRBV5-4 with TRBJ1-2; TRBD1 matches 10 bases. CDR1 is SGHNT and CDR2 is YYREEE in the germline V gene (reference sequence). The ends lost 4 bases at V and 3 bases at J; junction bases unmatched: 6. The CDR3 length is 15 residues. The DNA for the CDR3 is TGTGCCAGCAGCCCAGCCGGGACAGGGGACTATGGCTACACCTTC. The encoded protein is CASSPAGTGDYGYTF.

V gene TRBV20-1 combines with J gene TRBJ2-3, with 11 bases identical to TRBD2. J lost 4 bases, V lost 2 bases, and 11 bases had no gene match. CDR3 length: 17 residues. CDR1 is DFQATT, CDR2 SNEGSKA, per germline (reference sequence). CDR3 DNA sequence: TGCAGTGCTAGACTCTCCGACCTAGCGGGAGGTCCAGATACGCAGTATTTT. This translates into CSARLSDLAGGPDTQYF.

The rearrangement links TRBV24-1 to TRBJ2-3; D unresolved. V lost 0 bases to trimming and J lost 2 bases, with 2 bases between them. The CDR3 consists of 13 residues. CDR1 and CDR2 (germline): KGHDR, SFDVKD. CDR3 sequence (DNA): TGTGCCACCAGTGATTTGTCCACAGATACGCAGTATTTT. This gives the protein CATSDLSTDTQYF.

This clonotype was seen only a few times. The CDR3 DNA reads as TGTGCCACGGAGGAGGGAAACACCATATATTTT. This encodes CATEEGNTIYF. The chain links TRBV3-1 to TRBJ1-3; D ambiguous. Germline V lookup: CDR1 LGHDT, CDR2 YNNKEL (reference sequence). The CDR3 extends over 11 amino acids. V dropped 10 bases and J dropped 4 bases, with 8 bases sitting between them.

This rearrangement joins TRBV6-2 or TRBV6-3 to TRBJ1-2, with a tentative D call TRBD1 (6 bases). The CDR3 extends over 14 amino acids. The germline V gene has CDR1 MNHEY and CDR2 SVGEGT. V was pared by 7 bases and J by 1 base, with 13 bases between. CDR3 amino acids: CASTSGGLNYGYTF. CDR3 in DNA: TGTGCCAGCACTTCGGGGGGCCTTAACTATGGCTACACCTTC.

This clonotype was seen more than once but under ten times. J is TRBJ2-7 and V is TRBV6-2 or TRBV6-3, with D unresolved. The CDR3 covers 17 residues. V was shortened by 6 bases and J by 0 bases, with 21 bases between the two germline ends. Germline V gene data show CDR1 as MNHEY and CDR2 as SVGEGT. The CDR3 DNA sequence: TGTGCCAGCAGCAGGTCCGCTGGTCGCGGAAGCTCCTACGAGCAGTACTTC. It yields the protein CASSRSAGRGSSYEQYF.

This clonotype was found a few times. V usage is TRBV2 and J usage is TRBJ2-1, with 12 positions matching TRBD2. CDR1 is SNHLY, CDR2 FYNNEI, per germline. The CDR3 consists of 16 residues. Germline trimming cut 3 bases from V and 7 bases from J; bases unmatched to any gene: 7. The CDR3 protein is CASSETSGGLPNEQFF. Written as DNA, the CDR3 is TGTGCCAGCAGTGAGACTAGCGGGGGCCTCCCTAATGAGCAGTTCTTC.

This chain connects TRBV11-3 to TRBJ2-7; D is possibly TRBD2 (5 bases). V lost 4 bases and J 5 bases, leaving 6 bases between the germline ends. The CDR3 runs to 11 residues. The V gene's germline CDR1 is SGHNT and CDR2 YENEEA. DNA for the CDR3: TGTGCCAGCAGCTCTAGCCACGAGCAGTACTTC. As protein: CASSSSHEQYF.

This clonotype was counted a few times. The chain combines TRBV6-5 with TRBJ1-5, with D possibly TRBD1 on 6 matching bases. Trimming removed 6 bases at V and 4 bases at J, with 16 bases between. From germline, CDR1 is MNHEY and CDR2 SVGAGI. The CDR3 is 15 amino acids. The CDR3 region has the DNA TGTGCCAGCAGGCTGGGGACACTTGGGAATCAGCCCCAGCATTTT. This sequence encodes CASRLGTLGNQPQHF.

In its sample, this clonotype was seen a few times. This chain joins TRBV19 and TRBJ1-1, with 10 positions matching TRBD1. The CDR3 totals 14 residues. Germline V gene sequence: CDR1 LNHDA, CDR2 SQIVND (reference sequence). With 10 bases clipped from V and 1 base from J, the junction kept 6 bases outside the gene matches. The CDR3 sequence: CATRTGGGNTEAFF. The CDR3 DNA reads as TGTGCCACCAGGACAGGGGGAGGGAACACTGAAGCTTTCTTT.

This clonotype was detected only a few times. CDR3 coding DNA: TGTGCCAGCAGCCCGGGTCCCGGGACAGGGACTAATGAAAAACTGTTTTTT. Protein sequence: CASSPGPGTGTNEKLFF. This chain joins TRBV7-9 and TRBJ1-4; 9 nucleotides match TRBD1. The CDR3 length is 17 residues. Germline assignment: CDR1 SEHNR and CDR2 FQNEAQ (reference sequence). Trimming at V came to 5 bases and at J to 2 bases, leaving 9 bases not matched to a gene.

This clonotype has just a few counts. The chain carries TRBV12-3 or TRBV12-4 and TRBJ2-7; a weak D match, TRBD2 (7 bases). The CDR3 spans 13 residues. The V and J ends lost 6 bases and 6 bases respectively, with 15 bases between them. The CDR3 region is CASRSRGAGEQYF. CDR3 coding DNA: TGTGCCAGCAGGTCCCGGGGGGCTGGCGAGCAGTACTTC.

V usage is TRBV5-1 and J usage is TRBJ2-2; tentative D call: TRBD1 (5 bases). With 1 base removed from V and 6 bases from J, the gap between germline ends came to 22 bases. The CDR3 has 18 amino acids. Germline-derived CDR1 and CDR2 are SGHRS and YFSETQ. The CDR3: CASSLLNVETVRAGELFF. Here the CDR3 DNA reads TGCGCCAGCAGCTTGCTGAATGTGGAGACAGTTCGTGCCGGGGAGCTGTTTTTT.

V gene TRBV7-2 combines with J gene TRBJ2-5; TRBD2 matches 10 bases. V lost 7 bases and J lost 5; bases outside the gene matches: 7. Germline-derived CDR1 and CDR2 are SGHTA and FQGNSA. This CDR3 has 14 amino acids. The CDR3 DNA reads TGTGCCAGCATGAAGCGGGAGGGCCCGGAGACCCAGTACTTC. This codes for CASMKREGPETQYF.

The chain links TRBV7-8 to TRBJ2-1; TRBD2 is a possible D gene (6 bases). The CDR3 totals 16 residues. V was trimmed by 5 bases and J by 3 bases, leaving 17 bases between them. Germline V gene sequence: CDR1 SGHVS, CDR2 FQNEAQ. The CDR3 sequence: CASSPGSGLGYNEQFF. Written as DNA, the CDR3 is TGTGCCAGCAGCCCGGGAAGCGGGCTTGGCTACAATGAGCAGTTCTTC.

This clonotype showed up just a few times. This chain links TRBV15 with TRBJ2-7, with 7 nucleotides matching TRBD1. V gave up 4 bases and J gave up 2 bases; unmatched junction bases: 8. The CDR3 sequence is 15 residues long. The germline V gene has CDR1 LNHNV and CDR2 YYDKDF (reference sequence). Here the CDR3 DNA reads TGTGCCACCAGCATAGAACAGGGGACCGCCTACGAGCAGTACTTC. Amino acids: CATSIEQGTAYEQYF.

J is TRBJ1-4 and V is TRBV4-2; a possible D gene is TRBD1 (6 bases). V was trimmed by 3 bases and J by 6 bases, leaving 17 bases between them. The CDR3 spans 16 residues. Germline CDR1 LGHNA, CDR2 YNFKEQ. CDR3 DNA: TGTGCCAGCAGCCAGACAACAGGGAAAGGGGATGAAAAACTGTTTTTT. Protein product: CASSQTTGKGDEKLFF.

This rearrangement joins TRBV2 to TRBJ2-7, with D unresolved. In germline, CDR1 is SNHLY, CDR2 FYNNEI. With 4 bases removed from V and 4 bases from J, the gap between germline ends came to 8 bases. The CDR3 is 12 amino acids. The CDR3 coding sequence is TGTGCCAGCAGTGCGACACCTTACGAGCAGTACTTC. Translation gives CASSATPYEQYF.

The chain employs TRBV2 and TRBJ1-6, with a tentative D call TRBD1 (5 bases). The CDR3 extends over 15 amino acids. The ends were cut back, 11 bases at V and 8 bases at J, with 22 bases in the middle. Germline V gene data show CDR1 as SNHLY and CDR2 as FYNNEI. CDR3 sequence: CAGRLMQGGDSPLHF. CDR3 nucleotide sequence: TGTGCCGGACGGCTGATGCAGGGCGGGGATTCACCCCTCCACTTT. Variable domain in full (rest from reference TRBV2 and TRBJ1-6): EPEVTQTPSHQVTQMGQEVILRCVPISNHLYFYWYRQILGQKVEFLVSFYNNEISEKSEIFDDQFSVERPDGSNFTLKIRSTKLEDSAMYFCAGRLMQGGDSPLHFGNGTRLTVT.

The chain joins TRBV7-3 to TRBJ2-5; 14 positions agree with TRBD2. V lost 3 bases, J lost 5 bases, and 11 bases stayed unmatched. Germline CDR1 is SGHTA and CDR2 is FQGTGA. The CDR3 totals 18 residues. CDR3: CASSLGLAGEGLQETQYF. DNA for the CDR3: TGTGCCAGCAGCTTGGGACTAGCGGGAGAGGGTCTGCAGGAGACCCAGTACTTC.

This clonotype was counted only a few times. The chain uses TRBV7-2 and TRBJ2-1; TRBD1 aligns across 10 bases. Germline trimming cut 5 bases from V and 8 bases from J; bases unmatched to any gene: 9. CDR1 is SGHTA, CDR2 FQGNSA, per germline. This CDR3 comprises 15 residues. In nucleotides, the CDR3 is TGTGCCAGCAGCAACCGGGACAGGGGTGCGTATGAGCAGTTCTTC. Translated: CASSNRDRGAYEQFF.

This CDR3 is CASSLASASGDSYEQYF. CDR3 nucleotides: TGTGCCAGCAGCTTAGCGAGCGCTAGCGGGGACTCCTACGAGCAGTACTTC. The chain links TRBV7-9 to TRBJ2-7, with 9 bases matching TRBD2. Germline assignment: CDR1 SEHNR and CDR2 FQNEAQ (reference sequence). With 0 bases clipped from V and 0 bases from J, the junction kept 6 bases outside the gene matches. The CDR3 spans 17 residues.

This clonotype was seen a few times. This sequence joins TRBV6-2 or TRBV6-3 and TRBJ1-1; 7 bases fit TRBD1. The CDR3 runs to 13 residues. Germline V lookup: CDR1 MNHEY, CDR2 SVGEGT. J gave up 8 bases and V 2 bases, and 5 bases lay outside the gene matches. The CDR3 DNA reads as TGTGCCAGCAGTTACGTCGTCAGGGGGGAAGCTTTCTTT. Translated: CASSYVVRGEAFF.

This clonotype was recorded a few times. The genes are TRBV4-1 and TRBJ2-7, with 13 bases matching TRBD2. CDR1 and CDR2 (germline): MGHRA, YSYEKL. The junction had 3 bases not matched to a gene; V was cut back by 3 bases and J by 1 base. This CDR3 region has 16 residues. In nucleotides, the CDR3 is TGCGCCAGCAGCCATGGGACTAGCGGGGCTTCCTACGAGCAGTACTTC. It is translated as CASSHGTSGASYEQYF.

The J gene is TRBJ1-1, the V gene TRBV7-2; D gene uncertain. The CDR3 contains 15 residues. Germline V gene data show CDR1 as SGHTA and CDR2 as FQGNSA. V lost 0 bases, J lost 3 bases, and 11 bases lay in between. CDR3 in DNA: TGTGCCAGCAGCTTAGCGGTCTTCTCTTACACTGAAGCTTTCTTT. This gives the protein CASSLAVFSYTEAFF.

The chain carries TRBV12-3 or TRBV12-4 and TRBJ1-5; TRBD1 might be the D (5 bases). CDR3 length: 12 amino acids. V was cut by 6 bases and J by 5 bases, with 8 bases left in between. Here the CDR3 reads CASRSGDQPQHF. The CDR3 nucleotides read TGTGCCAGCAGATCGGGGGATCAGCCCCAGCATTTT.

This clonotype has ten or more counts. The J gene is TRBJ2-7, the V gene TRBV12-3 or TRBV12-4; 11 bases agree with TRBD2. V lost 6 bases to trimming and J lost 2 bases; unmatched junction nucleotides: 6. CDR3 length: 15 residues. CDR3 sequence reads: CASSRTSGGTYEQYF. CDR3 sequence (DNA): TGTGCCAGCAGCCGAACTAGCGGGGGCACCTACGAGCAGTACTTC.